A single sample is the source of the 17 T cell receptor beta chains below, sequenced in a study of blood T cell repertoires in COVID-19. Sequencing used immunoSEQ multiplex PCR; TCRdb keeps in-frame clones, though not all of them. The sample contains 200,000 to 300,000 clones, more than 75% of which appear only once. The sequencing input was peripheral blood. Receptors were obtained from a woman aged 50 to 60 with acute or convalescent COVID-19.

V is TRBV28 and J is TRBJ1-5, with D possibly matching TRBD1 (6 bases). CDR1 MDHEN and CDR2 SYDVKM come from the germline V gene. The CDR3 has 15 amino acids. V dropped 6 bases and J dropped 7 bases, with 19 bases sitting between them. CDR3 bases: TGTGCCAGCAGGGAAGGGGCAGGGGAGAGGCAGCCCCAGCATTTT. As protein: CASREGAGERQPQHF. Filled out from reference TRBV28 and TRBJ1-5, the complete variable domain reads DVKVTQSSRYLVKRTGEKVFLECVQDMDHENMFWYRQDPGLGLRLIYFSYDVKMKEKGDIPEGYSVSREKKERFSLILESASTNQTSMYLCASREGAGERQPQHFGDGTRLSIL.

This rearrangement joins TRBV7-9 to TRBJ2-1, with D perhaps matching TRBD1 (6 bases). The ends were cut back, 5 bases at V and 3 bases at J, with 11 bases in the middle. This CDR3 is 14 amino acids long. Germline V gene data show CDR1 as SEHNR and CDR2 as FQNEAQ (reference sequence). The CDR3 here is CASSPRTDYNEQFF. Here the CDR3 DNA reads TGTGCCAGCAGCCCACGGACAGACTACAATGAGCAGTTCTTC.

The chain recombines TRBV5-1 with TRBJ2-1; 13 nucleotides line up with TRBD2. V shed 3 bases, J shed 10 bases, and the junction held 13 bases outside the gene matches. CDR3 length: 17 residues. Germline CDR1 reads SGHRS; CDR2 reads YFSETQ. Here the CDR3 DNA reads TGCGCCAGCAGCTCAGGGACTAGCGGGACCCGTTCGAGAGAGCAGTTCTTC. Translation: CASSSGTSGTRSREQFF.

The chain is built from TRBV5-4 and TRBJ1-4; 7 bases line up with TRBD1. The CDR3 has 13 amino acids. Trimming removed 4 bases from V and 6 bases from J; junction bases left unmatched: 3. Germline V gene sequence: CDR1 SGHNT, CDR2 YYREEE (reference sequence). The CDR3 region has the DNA TGTGCCAGCAGCGCCGGGACAGATGAAAAACTGTTTTTT. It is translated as CASSAGTDEKLFF. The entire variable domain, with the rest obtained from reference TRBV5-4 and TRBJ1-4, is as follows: ETGVTQSPTHLIKTRGQQVTLRCSSQSGHNTVSWYQQALGQGPQFIFQYYREEENGRGNFPPRFSGLQFPNYSSELNVNALELDDSALYLCASSAGTDEKLFFGSGTQLSVL.

The CDR3: CASSLAGRGAYEQYF. In DNA, the CDR3 is TGTGCCAGCAGCTTGGCCGGGAGGGGGGCCTACGAGCAGTACTTC. The chain has TRBV21-1 and TRBJ2-7; TRBD2, the D gene given by the table, was not confirmed from the DNA. TRBV21-1 is assigned pseudogene status. The CDR3 extends over 15 amino acids.

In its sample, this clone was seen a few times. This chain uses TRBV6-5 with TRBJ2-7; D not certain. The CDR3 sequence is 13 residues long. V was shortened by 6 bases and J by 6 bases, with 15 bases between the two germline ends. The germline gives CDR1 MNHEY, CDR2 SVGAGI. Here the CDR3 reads CASSQFEVAEQYF. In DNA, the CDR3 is TGTGCCAGCAGCCAGTTTGAGGTTGCCGAGCAGTACTTC.

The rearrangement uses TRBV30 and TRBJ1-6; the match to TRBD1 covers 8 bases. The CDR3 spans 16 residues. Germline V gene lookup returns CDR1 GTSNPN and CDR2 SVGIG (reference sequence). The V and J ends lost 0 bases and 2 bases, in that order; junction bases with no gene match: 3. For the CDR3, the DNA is TGTGCCTGGAGTGTTTCAGGGGGCGCCTATAATTCACCCCTCCACTTT. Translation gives CAWSVSGGAYNSPLHF. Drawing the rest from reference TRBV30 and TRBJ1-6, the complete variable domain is SQTIHQWPATLVQPVGSPLSLECTVEGTSNPNLYWYRQAAGRGLQLLFYSVGIGQISSEVPQNLSASRPQDRQFILSSKKLLLSDSGFYLCAWSVSGGAYNSPLHFGNGTRLTVT.

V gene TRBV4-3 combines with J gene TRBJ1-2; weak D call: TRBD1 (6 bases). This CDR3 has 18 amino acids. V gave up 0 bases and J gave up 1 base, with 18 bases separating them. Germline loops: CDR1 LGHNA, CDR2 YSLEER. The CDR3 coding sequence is TGCGCCAGCAGCCAAGATCCTCCGCGGACAGAAGATAACTATGGCTACACCTTC. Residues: CASSQDPPRTEDNYGYTF.

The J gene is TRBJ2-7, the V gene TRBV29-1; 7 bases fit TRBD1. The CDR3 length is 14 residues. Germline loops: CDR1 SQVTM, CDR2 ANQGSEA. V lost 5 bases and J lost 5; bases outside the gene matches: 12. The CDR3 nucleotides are TGCAGCGTTTCCCTTCAGACAGGGATTAACGAGCAGTACTTC. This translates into CSVSLQTGINEQYF.

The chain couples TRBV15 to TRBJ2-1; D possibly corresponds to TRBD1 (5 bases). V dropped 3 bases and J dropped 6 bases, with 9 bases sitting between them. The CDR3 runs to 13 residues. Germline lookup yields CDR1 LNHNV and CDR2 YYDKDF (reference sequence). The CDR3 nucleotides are TGTGCCACCAGCAGGGGGCGAGGCAATGAGCAGTTCTTC. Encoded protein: CATSRGRGNEQFF.

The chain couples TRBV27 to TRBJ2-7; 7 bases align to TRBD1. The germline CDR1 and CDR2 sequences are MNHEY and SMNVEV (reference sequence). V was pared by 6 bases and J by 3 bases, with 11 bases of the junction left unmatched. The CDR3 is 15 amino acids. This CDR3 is CASRLMTGRIYEQYF. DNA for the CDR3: TGTGCCAGCAGATTGATGACAGGGCGTATCTACGAGCAGTACTTC.

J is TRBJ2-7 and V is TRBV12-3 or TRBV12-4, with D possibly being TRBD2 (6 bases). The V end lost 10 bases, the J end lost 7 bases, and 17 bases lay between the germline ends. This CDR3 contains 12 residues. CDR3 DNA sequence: TGTGCCACTCGGGGGACGGCTGGGGAGCAGTACTTC. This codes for CATRGTAGEQYF.

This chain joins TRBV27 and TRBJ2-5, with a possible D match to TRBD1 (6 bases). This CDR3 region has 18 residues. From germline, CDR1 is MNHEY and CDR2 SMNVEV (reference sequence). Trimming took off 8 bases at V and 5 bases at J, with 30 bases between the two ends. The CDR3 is CASRNIRGYRAPGETQYF. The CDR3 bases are TGTGCCAGCCGTAATATAAGGGGGTACAGGGCACCGGGGGAGACCCAGTACTTC.

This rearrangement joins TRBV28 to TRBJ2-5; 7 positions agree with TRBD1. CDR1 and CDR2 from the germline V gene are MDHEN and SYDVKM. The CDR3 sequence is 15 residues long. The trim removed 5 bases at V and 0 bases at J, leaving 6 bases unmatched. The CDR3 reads CASSPTGWDQETQYF. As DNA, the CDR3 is TGTGCCAGCAGTCCGACAGGGTGGGACCAAGAGACCCAGTACTTC.

CDR3 sequence: CASSLRPRSTEAFF. The DNA of the CDR3 is TGTGCCAGCAGTTTAAGGCCCCGGAGCACTGAAGCTTTCTTT. The chain employs TRBV27 and TRBJ1-1, with D unresolved. The V end was cut by 2 bases, the J end by 4 bases, with 11 bases between. The CDR3 loop spans 14 amino acids. In germline, CDR1 is MNHEY, CDR2 SMNVEV (reference sequence).

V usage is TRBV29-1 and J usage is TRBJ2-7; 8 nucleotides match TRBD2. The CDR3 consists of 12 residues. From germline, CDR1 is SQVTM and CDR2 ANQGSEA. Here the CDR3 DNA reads TGCAGTGTAAGCGGGAGCTCCTACGAGCAGTACTTC. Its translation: CSVSGSSYEQYF.

The CDR3 spells CASAGGPYNEQFF. CDR3 sequence (DNA): TGCGCGTCAGCGGGAGGGCCGTACAATGAGCAGTTCTTC. The V and J genes are TRBV5-1 and TRBJ2-1, with 10 bases identical to TRBD2. The CDR3 runs to 13 residues. Germline loops: CDR1 SGHRS, CDR2 YFSETQ.